The clone carrying this T cell receptor (beta chain) has at least ten counts. Its antigen is undetermined. The sample is drawn from a study of T cell repertoires in cytomegalovirus infection. Germline loops: CDR1 SGHTA, CDR2 FQGNSA. V lost 5 bases and J lost 0; bases outside the gene matches: 6. The CDR3 spans 16 residues. TCRdb fed the reads into MiXCR, producing one record per CDR3 protein. Altogether 55,000 to 85,000 distinct CDR3 sequences are present, about 4% being singletons, with the ten largest covering 22%. Whole-study findings and limits: The study identified carriers of CMV plus the relevant HLA from cumulative public TCR beta family frequency.

The sequenced sample consisted of PBMCs. This clonotype was sampled from a human donor in good health (CMV status not recorded). Some clones in this sample may be carry-over from other donors' samples. The rearrangement links TRBV7-2 to TRBJ2-4, with 8 bases lining up with TRBD2. In DNA, the CDR3 is TGTGCCAGCAGCCTTACTAGCGGACTAGCCAAAAACATTCAGTACTTC. This codes for CASSLTSGLAKNIQYF.